The rows below give T cell receptor beta chains drawn from one sample of a study of blood T cell repertoires in COVID-19. Here immunoSEQ multiplex PCR was the method, and the copy in TCRdb shows in-frame clones only, minus some. This sample has roughly 150,000 clones, with roughly 80% found just once. Sequenced sample: peripheral blood. These receptors were collected from a woman at least 80 years old with acute or convalescent COVID-19. Both conserved end residues are part of each CDR3. The order of the fields is clone size, V gene, D gene, J gene, CDR3 protein, CDR3 DNA. D genes are given only for firm matches. Some rows have no size entry. The others give once, few or many, or a class for an expanded clone.

-	TRBV5-1	-	TRBJ2-5	CASSLISGWYRETQYF	TGCGCCAGCAGCTTGATCTCGGGTTGGTACAGGGAGACCCAGTACTTC
-	TRBV7-9	-	TRBJ2-7	CASTSTRGLPYEQYF	TGTGCCAGCACCTCCACCCGAGGGTTACCCTACGAGCAGTACTTC
-	TRBV5-1	TRBD1	TRBJ1-2	CASSSRDRVRGYTF	TGCGCCAGCAGCTCCCGGGACAGGGTTCGGGGCTACACCTTC
-	TRBV4-2	-	TRBJ2-5	CASSLRGETQYF	TGTGCCAGCAGCCTGCGGGGCGAGACCCAGTACTTC
-	TRBV5-4	-	TRBJ1-1	CASSFRDIPEAFF	TGTGCCAGCAGCTTCCGGGATATACCTGAAGCTTTCTTT
few	TRBV27	TRBD1	TRBJ1-5	CASSLSGTARSQPQHF	TGTGCCAGCAGTTTATCTGGGACAGCAAGATCTCAGCCCCAGCATTTT
-	TRBV9	-	TRBJ2-2	CASSVQWRFDTGELFF	TGTGCCAGCAGCGTTCAGTGGAGATTTGACACCGGGGAGCTGTTTTTT
-	TRBV6-2/TRBV6-3	TRBD1	TRBJ2-1	CASSEFAGTGEYNEQFF	TGTGCCAGCAGTGAGTTCGCAGGGACAGGGGAGTACAATGAGCAGTTCTTC
once	TRBV24-1	-	TRBJ2-5	CATSDLPGQETQYF	TGTGCCACCAGTGATTTGCCGGGACAAGAGACCCAGTACTTC
-	TRBV7-2	TRBD2	TRBJ2-1	CASSLAWAGGYNEQFF	TGTGCCAGCAGCTTAGCTTGGGCGGGGGGATACAATGAGCAGTTCTTC
-	TRBV7-6	-	TRBJ2-7	CASSLRSGGAAYEQYF	TGTGCCAGCAGCTTAAGATCGGGTGGCGCCGCCTACGAGCAGTACTTC
once	TRBV7-8	TRBD2	TRBJ2-5	CASSPGLAKTQYF	TGTGCCAGCAGCCCGGGACTAGCCAAGACCCAGTACTTC
few	TRBV18	-	TRBJ2-3	CASSRAEGTDTQYF	TGTGCCAGCTCCCGCGCGGAGGGCACAGATACGCAGTATTTT
-	TRBV4-1	-	TRBJ2-3	CASSQEVSAQEQYF	TGCGCCAGCAGCCAAGAGGTCTCGGCGCAGGAGCAGTATTTT
-	TRBV28	-	TRBJ1-6	CASSWLPTGSSYNSPLHF	TGTGCCAGCAGTTGGCTTCCCACAGGGAGCTCCTATAATTCACCCCTCCACTTT
-	TRBV30	-	TRBJ2-2	CAWSTGNRAVRLFF	TGTGCCTGGAGTACGGGGAACAGGGCTGTAAGGCTGTTTTTT
-	TRBV6-5	-	TRBJ2-4	CASSPGRAKNIQYF	TGTGCCAGCAGCCCGGGTCGAGCCAAAAACATTCAGTACTTC
-	TRBV6-5	-	TRBJ1-2	CASQGGRTKFYGYTF	TGTGCCAGCCAGGGAGGACGGACAAAATTCTATGGCTACACCTTC
-	TRBV21-1	-	TRBJ1-3	CASRGCLDTIYF	TGTGCCAGCAGGGGTTGTCTAGACACCATATATTTT
-	TRBV6-1	-	TRBJ1-2	CASSEAWLGSSDYGYTF	TGTGCCAGCAGTGAAGCGTGGCTGGGCAGCTCCGACTATGGCTACACCTTC
-	TRBV23-1	-	TRBJ1-1	CASKLQEQAFF	TGCGCCAGCAAGCTACAGGAACAAGCTTTCTTT
-	TRBV4-2	TRBD1	TRBJ2-1	CASSQVRQGAGNEQFF	TGTGCCAGCAGCCAAGTTAGGCAGGGGGCAGGGAATGAGCAGTTCTTC
-	TRBV4-1	-	TRBJ2-7	CASSQDLASPPYEQYF	TGCGCCAGCAGCCAAGATCTGGCCAGTCCCCCCTACGAGCAGTACTTC
-	TRBV3-1/TRBV3-2	-	TRBJ2-7	CASSQLGRGEQYF	TGTGCCAGCAGCCAATTGGGCCGCGGGGAGCAGTACTTC
-	TRBV10-3	-	TRBJ1-1	CAISDQQVKTEAFF	TGTGCCATCAGTGATCAACAGGTGAAGACTGAAGCTTTCTTT
-	TRBV29-1	-	TRBJ2-7	CSVADQAIYEQYF	TGCAGCGTCGCCGACCAGGCAATTTACGAGCAGTACTTC
-	TRBV7-2	TRBD1	TRBJ2-1	CASSLADRAYNEQFF	TGTGCCAGCAGCTTAGCGGACAGGGCATACAATGAGCAGTTCTTC
-	TRBV18	-	TRBJ2-1	CASSPTGYRSSYNEQFF	TGTGCCAGCTCACCAACGGGATATCGTAGCTCCTACAATGAGCAGTTCTTC
-	TRBV13	TRBD2	TRBJ2-1	CASSLGTSGTTYNEQFF	TGTGCCAGCAGCTTAGGGACTAGCGGGACTACTTACAATGAGCAGTTCTTC
-	TRBV5-1	-	TRBJ1-2	CASSLHVYNYGYTF	TGCGCCAGCAGCTTACACGTATACAATTATGGCTACACCTTC
-	TRBV18	-	TRBJ1-5	CASSLTDNQPQHF	TGTGCCAGCTCCTTGACAGACAATCAGCCCCAGCATTTT
-	TRBV5-1	-	TRBJ2-1	CASRERGTITNEQFF	TGCGCCAGCAGAGAACGGGGAACCATTACCAATGAGCAGTTCTTC
-	TRBV4-1	-	TRBJ1-2	CASSQPLFRQAVHGYTF	TGCGCCAGCAGCCAACCTTTATTCAGACAGGCCGTCCATGGCTACACCTTC
-	TRBV7-9	-	TRBJ2-1	CASEPLKSSYNEQFF	TGTGCCAGCGAGCCCCTTAAGAGCTCCTACAATGAGCAGTTCTTC
-	TRBV7-3	-	TRBJ2-3	CASSLTSREADTQYF	TGTGCCAGCAGCTTAACGAGCAGGGAGGCAGATACGCAGTATTTT
-	TRBV19	-	TRBJ1-6	CASSPRGGAKRNSPLHF	TGTGCCAGTAGTCCCCGTGGGGGGGCTAAGAGGAATTCACCCCTCCACTTT
-	TRBV20-1	-	TRBJ2-3	CSAPRGDTQYF	TGCAGTGCTCCCCGAGGGGATACGCAGTATTTT
-	TRBV6-5	-	TRBJ2-7	CASFSHETYEQYF	TGTGCCAGCTTCTCTCACGAGACCTACGAGCAGTACTTC
-	TRBV19	-	TRBJ2-1	CASTWGSGIYNEQFF	TGTGCCAGTACCTGGGGTAGCGGAATCTACAATGAGCAGTTCTTC
-	TRBV12-3/TRBV12-4	-	TRBJ1-1	CASSEQGTEAFF	TGTGCCAGCAGTGAACAGGGTACTGAAGCTTTCTTT
once	TRBV4-1	-	TRBJ2-1	CASSQVGGAPNEQFF	TGCGCCAGCAGCCAAGTGGGGGGGGCGCCCAATGAGCAGTTCTTC
-	TRBV10-1	TRBD1	TRBJ1-1	CASSETQGADTEAFF	TGCGCCAGCAGTGAGACGCAGGGGGCGGACACTGAAGCTTTCTTT
-	TRBV6-4	TRBD1	TRBJ2-1	CASTTLGKQGASEQFF	TGTGCCAGCACCACCTTGGGAAAACAGGGGGCAAGTGAGCAGTTCTTC
once	TRBV28	TRBD1	TRBJ1-4	CASEGDRGEDEKLFF	TGTGCCAGCGAGGGGGACAGGGGCGAGGACGAAAAACTGTTTTTT
-	TRBV7-6	-	TRBJ2-5	CASSLGLEETQYF	TGTGCCAGCAGCTTAGGTCTTGAAGAGACCCAGTACTTC
-	TRBV5-4	TRBD2	TRBJ2-1	CASSPSGGLYNEQFF	TGTGCCAGCAGCCCGAGCGGGGGGCTGTACAATGAGCAGTTCTTC
-	TRBV6-4	-	TRBJ1-3	CASSDNVAGDTIYF	TGTGCCAGCAGTGATAATGTGGCGGGGGACACCATATATTTT
-	TRBV4-1	TRBD1	TRBJ2-7	CASSRVPGTGSYEQYF	TGCGCCAGCAGCCGAGTACCCGGGACAGGGTCTTACGAGCAGTACTTC
-	TRBV29-1	TRBD2	TRBJ2-1	CSVDILFELAGGQGGNSEQFF	TGCAGCGTTGATATCTTGTTTGAACTAGCGGGGGGGCAGGGCGGTAATTCTGAGCAGTTCTTC
-	TRBV4-1	-	TRBJ1-4	CASSQAARQATNEKLFF	TGCGCCAGCAGCCAAGCCGCCCGCCAGGCAACTAATGAAAAACTGTTTTTT
-	TRBV29-1	-	TRBJ2-6	CSVEDRFTGSLGSGANVLTF	TGCAGCGTTGAAGACCGTTTTACAGGGAGTCTAGGATCAGGGGCCAACGTCCTGACTTTC
-	TRBV7-7	-	TRBJ1-1	CASSPIGVQGNPEAFF	TGTGCCAGCAGCCCGATAGGTGTTCAGGGGAACCCTGAAGCTTTCTTT
-	TRBV5-5	-	TRBJ2-7	CASSLGSGGWYEQYF	TGTGCCAGCAGCCTCGGGTCAGGGGGGTGGTACGAGCAGTACTTC
-	TRBV7-3	-	TRBJ2-1	CASSLASSYNEQFF	TGTGCCAGCAGCTTGGCTAGCTCCTACAATGAGCAGTTCTTC
-	TRBV5-1	-	TRBJ1-1	CASSLTENTEAFF	TGCGCCAGCAGCCTAACAGAGAACACTGAAGCTTTCTTT
few	TRBV28	TRBD2	TRBJ2-3	CAAGASGITDTQYF	TGTGCCGCTGGAGCTAGCGGGATTACAGATACGCAGTATTTT